Listed here are 28 T cell receptor beta chains from one sample, sequenced in a study of blood T cell repertoires in COVID-19. Produced via immunoSEQ multiplex PCR; TCRdb's table is partial and in-frame only. The sample consists of some 150,000 clones, about 77% of them appearing once. Sequencing was performed on peripheral blood. These receptors came from a woman in her fifties or sixties with active or convalescent COVID-19.

CDR3: CASSDRGRGDEQFF. The CDR3 bases are TGTGCCAGCAGTGACCGCGGGAGGGGCGATGAGCAGTTCTTC. This rearrangement joins TRBV6-4 to TRBJ2-1; the match to TRBD2 covers 9 bases. The CDR3 has 14 amino acids. CDR1 and CDR2 (germline): MRHNA, SNTAGT. Trimming at V came to 2 bases and at J to 8 bases, leaving 4 bases not matched to a gene.

V gene TRBV20-1 combines with J gene TRBJ2-7; D call uncertain. The V end was cut by 4 bases, the J end by 5 bases, with 9 bases between. This CDR3 contains 11 residues. Germline CDR1 and CDR2: DFQATT and SNEGSKA (reference sequence). CDR3 residues: CSANPLDEQYF. The CDR3 DNA sequence: TGCAGTGCTAACCCTCTAGACGAGCAGTACTTC.

This chain joins TRBV19 and TRBJ2-3, with 11 bases lining up with TRBD2. V gave up 3 bases and J gave up 10 bases; unmatched junction bases: 6. The CDR3 is 14 residues long. Germline V gene lookup returns CDR1 LNHDA and CDR2 SQIVND (reference sequence). The CDR3 reads CASSMRLAGGAQYF. In DNA, the CDR3 is TGTGCCAGTAGTATGCGGCTAGCGGGAGGAGCGCAGTATTTT.

CDR3 residues: CASSLGAGGPDNEQFF. The CDR3 nucleotides are TGTGCCAGCAGCTTGGGAGCGGGAGGGCCCGACAATGAGCAGTTCTTC. This chain joins TRBV5-4 and TRBJ2-1; 10 nucleotides line up with TRBD2. There are 16 residues in the CDR3. Germline values: CDR1 SGHNT, CDR2 YYREEE (reference sequence). J gave up 5 bases and V 0 bases, and 5 bases lay outside the gene matches.

In this sample, this clone turned up once. Here the CDR3 DNA reads TGTGCCAGCATTATATATGCGGGGCGGACACTTAAGGGCAATGAGCAGTTCTTC. Residues: CASIIYAGRTLKGNEQFF. J is TRBJ2-1 and V is TRBV5-6; TRBD2 might be the D (6 bases). The germline V and J ends were trimmed by 6 bases and 6 bases, with 28 bases remaining between them. Germline CDR1 and CDR2: SGHDT and YYEEEE. The CDR3 totals 18 residues. Supplemented by reference TRBV5-6 and TRBJ2-1, the full variable domain reads DAGVTQSPTHLIKTRGQQVTLRCSPKSGHDTVSWYQQALGQGPQFIFQYYEEEERQRGNFPDRFSGHQFPNYSSELNVNALLLGDSALYLCASIIYAGRTLKGNEQFFGPGTRLTVL.

This clone has more than one count but fewer than ten. This chain connects TRBV7-9 to TRBJ1-2; no reliable D call. Germline CDR1 is SEHNR and CDR2 is FQNEAQ (reference sequence). This CDR3 contains 16 residues. Trimming removed 5 bases at V and 6 bases at J, with 22 bases between. CDR3 sequence reads: CASSPSEPGRRDGYTF. CDR3 in DNA: TGTGCCAGCAGCCCAAGCGAGCCGGGAAGGCGGGATGGCTACACCTTC.

The rearrangement joins TRBV19 to TRBJ1-1; 11 nucleotides line up with TRBD1. The junction had 9 bases not matched to a gene; V was cut back by 9 bases and J by 6 bases. Germline CDR1 and CDR2: LNHDA and SQIVND (reference sequence). The CDR3 covers 14 residues. The CDR3: CASVRTGGLPEAFF. The DNA for the CDR3 is TGTGCCAGCGTTAGGACAGGGGGCCTTCCTGAAGCTTTCTTT.

The chain has TRBV7-2 and TRBJ1-2; a possible D gene is TRBD1 (5 bases). Trimming removed 5 bases at V and 4 bases at J, with 14 bases between. The CDR3 length is 14 residues. The germline V gene has CDR1 SGHTA and CDR2 FQGNSA. CDR3 DNA sequence: TGTGCCAGCAGCACCCGAGATGGGGCCTATGGCTACACCTTC. Translated, it gives CASSTRDGAYGYTF. The whole variable domain, filled in from reference TRBV7-2 and TRBJ1-2, reads GAGVSQSPSNKVTEKGKDVELRCDPISGHTALYWYRQSLGQGLEFLIYFQGNSAPDKSGLPSDRFSAERTGGSVSTLTIQRTQQEDSAVYLCASSTRDGAYGYTFGSGTRLTVV.

V gene TRBV3-1 (or the pseudogene TRBV3-2) combines with J gene TRBJ2-7; a weak D match, TRBD2 (6 bases). Between the trimmed V and J ends, which lost 0 bases and 7 bases, there was a span of 13 bases. This CDR3 has 14 residues. The germline V gene has CDR1 LGHDT and CDR2 YNNKEL (reference sequence). As DNA, the CDR3 is TGTGCCAGCAGCCAAGATTGGAGGGCCGGGGAGCAGTACTTC. Translating gives CASSQDWRAGEQYF.

Only one count was recorded for this clone. The chain couples TRBV7-9 to TRBJ2-7; no clear D gene. Germline V lookup: CDR1 SEHNR, CDR2 FQNEAQ (reference sequence). Trimming removed 1 base at V and 4 bases at J, with 5 bases between. This CDR3 contains 12 residues. The CDR3 region has the DNA TGTGCCAGCAGCTTAGTCGAGTACGAGCAGTACTTC. This encodes CASSLVEYEQYF.

This chain connects TRBV3-1 (or the pseudogene TRBV3-2) to TRBJ2-1, with a tentative D call TRBD2 (6 bases). With 6 bases removed from V and 0 bases from J, the gap between germline ends came to 15 bases. CDR1 and CDR2 (germline): LGHDT, YNNKEL (reference sequence). The CDR3 totals 16 residues. The CDR3: CASSLAATSSYNEQFF. CDR3 coding DNA: TGTGCCAGCAGTTTAGCGGCCACTAGCTCCTACAATGAGCAGTTCTTC.

V and J are TRBV28 and TRBJ1-2, with D possibly being TRBD1 (6 bases). Germline V gene lookup returns CDR1 MDHEN and CDR2 SYDVKM. The CDR3 covers 12 residues. V was cut by 7 bases and J by 8 bases, with 14 bases left in between. The chain's CDR3 is CASTNRVLGYTF. Here the CDR3 DNA reads TGTGCCAGCACCAACAGGGTCCTGGGCTACACCTTC.

V and J are TRBV24-1 and TRBJ2-1; D is perhaps TRBD2 (6 bases). V lost 6 bases to trimming and J lost 7 bases, with 12 bases between them. The length of the CDR3 is 13 residues. The germline V gene has CDR1 KGHDR and CDR2 SFDVKD. DNA for the CDR3: TGTGCCACCAGTTCGGAGGGCAGGAATGAGCAGTTCTTC. It yields the protein CATSSEGRNEQFF.

This rearrangement joins TRBV5-1 to TRBJ1-2; 8 positions match TRBD1. Germline loops: CDR1 SGHRS, CDR2 YFSETQ. The CDR3 length is 14 residues. Trimming at V came to 4 bases and at J to 4 bases, leaving 6 bases not matched to a gene. The CDR3 loop is CASSAGQGGYGYTF. The CDR3 nucleotides read TGCGCCAGCAGCGCCGGACAGGGCGGCTATGGCTACACCTTC.

At least ten counts were recorded for this clone. The gene calls are TRBV2 and TRBJ1-4; TRBD1 aligns across 8 bases. CDR1 and CDR2 (germline): SNHLY, FYNNEI. The CDR3 has 15 residues. V was clipped by 7 bases and J by 7 bases; unmatched bases: 11. CDR3 bases: TGTGCCAGCACCCCCGGGACAGGAGGAGGTGAAAAACTGTTTTTT. Translation: CASTPGTGGGEKLFF.

The chain links TRBV3-1 (or the pseudogene TRBV3-2) to TRBJ2-1, with 9 bases fitting TRBD2. Germline V CDR1 and CDR2: LGHDT, YNNKEL (reference sequence). V dropped 3 bases and J dropped 6; count of bases not matched to a gene: 15. This CDR3 has 18 residues. The CDR3 DNA reads as TGTGCCAGCAGCCATCTAAGCGGGGGGACTAGCCGTACCAATGAGCAGTTCTTC. It is translated as CASSHLSGGTSRTNEQFF.

This rearrangement joins TRBV29-1 to TRBJ1-1, with 7 nucleotides matching TRBD1. Trimming at V came to 4 bases and at J to 3 bases, leaving 8 bases not matched to a gene. The CDR3 length is 14 residues. The V gene's germline CDR1 is SQVTM and CDR2 ANQGSEA. DNA of the CDR3: TGCAGCGTTGGGGTGGCAGGGGGACACACTGAAGCTTTCTTT. Translation: CSVGVAGGHTEAFF. Full variable domain (remainder filled in from reference TRBV29-1 and TRBJ1-1): SAVISQKPSRDICQRGTSLTIQCQVDSQVTMMFWYRQQPGQSLTLIATANQGSEATYESGFVIDKFPISRPNLTFSTLTVSNMSPEDSSIYLCSVGVAGGHTEAFFGQGTRLTVV.

The V gene is TRBV5-7, the J gene TRBJ1-6; D gene uncertain. TRBV5-7 is sorted into the ORF group, with uncertain function. This CDR3 has 18 residues. Trimming removed 2 bases from V and 5 bases from J, with 20 bases in between. The CDR3 bases are TGTGCCAGCAGCTTTACCCCTGTCGGGGAGGAAGATAATTCACCCCTCCACTTT. Translating gives CASSFTPVGEEDNSPLHF.

This chain links TRBV11-2 with TRBJ2-3; 8 positions agree with TRBD1. V dropped 4 bases and J dropped 5; count of bases not matched to a gene: 8. This CDR3 spans 15 amino acids. Germline CDR1 SGHAT, CDR2 FQNNGV. CDR3 residues: CASSSGQGALDTQYF. DNA for the CDR3: TGTGCCAGCAGCTCCGGACAGGGAGCCCTAGATACGCAGTATTTT.

The gene calls are TRBV5-4 and TRBJ1-6; no definite D call. The CDR3 contains 16 residues. The germline V gene encodes CDR1 SGHNT and CDR2 YYREEE (reference sequence). V dropped 0 bases and J dropped 8 bases, with 15 bases sitting between them. Written as DNA, the CDR3 is TGTGCCAGCAGCTTGGTCACCGGGAAGAGGGATTCACCCCTCCACTTT. It translates to CASSLVTGKRDSPLHF.

The CDR3 sequence: CASSQDRNRGNSPLHF. The CDR3 DNA reads as TGCGCCAGCAGCCAAGATCGAAACAGGGGTAATTCACCCCTCCACTTT. The V and J genes are TRBV4-3 and TRBJ1-6; 7 nucleotides align to TRBD1. J was trimmed by 6 bases and V by 0 bases; bases with no gene match: 5. This CDR3 has 16 residues. Germline V gene lookup returns CDR1 LGHNA and CDR2 YSLEER.

The gene calls are TRBV29-1 and TRBJ2-7; 7 bases align to TRBD1. V gave up 6 bases and J gave up 0 bases; unmatched junction bases: 8. This CDR3 spans 14 amino acids. From germline, CDR1 is SQVTM and CDR2 ANQGSEA. DNA of the CDR3: TGCAGCGTGGAGAGGACAGGTTCCTCCTACGAGCAGTACTTC. This encodes CSVERTGSSYEQYF.

This sequence joins TRBV10-3 and TRBJ1-2; TRBD1 matches 8 bases. This CDR3 is built from 13 residues. Germline V CDR1 and CDR2: ENHRY, SYGVKD. J gave up 8 bases and V 6 bases, and 8 bases lay outside the gene matches. The CDR3 DNA is TGTGCCATCAGCGCAACAGGGGGGAAGGGCTACACCTTC. This codes for CAISATGGKGYTF.

This clone has more than one count but fewer than ten. The chain has TRBV30 and TRBJ1-3; maybe TRBD1 (6 bases). V was pared by 0 bases and J by 1 base, with 13 bases between. Germline CDR1 and CDR2: GTSNPN and SVGIG (reference sequence). The CDR3 runs to 16 residues. CDR3 sequence reads: CAWSVGHRVSGNTIYF. CDR3 bases: TGTGCCTGGAGTGTAGGGCACAGGGTATCTGGAAACACCATATATTTT.

This chain connects TRBV19 to TRBJ2-1; D is undetermined. V dropped 3 bases and J dropped 3 bases, with 6 bases sitting between them. Germline V lookup: CDR1 LNHDA, CDR2 SQIVND (reference sequence). This CDR3 contains 13 residues. CDR3 in amino acids: CASSMSVYNEQFF. CDR3 nucleotides: TGTGCCAGTAGTATGAGCGTCTACAATGAGCAGTTCTTC.

J is TRBJ2-5 and V is TRBV19, with 10 bases that match TRBD2. V lost 5 bases to trimming and J lost 1 base; unmatched junction nucleotides: 1. CDR1 and CDR2 (germline): LNHDA, SQIVND (reference sequence). The CDR3 consists of 14 residues. The CDR3 here is CASSGLAVQETQYF. DNA of the CDR3: TGTGCCAGTAGTGGACTAGCGGTCCAAGAGACCCAGTACTTC.

The rearrangement uses TRBV6-5 and TRBJ2-5; no reliable D call. Germline CDR1 reads MNHEY; CDR2 reads SVGAGI. The germline V and J ends were trimmed by 4 bases and 2 bases, with 8 bases remaining between them. The CDR3 is 13 amino acids. The CDR3: CASSSRSQETQYF. The CDR3 nucleotides read TGTGCCAGCAGTTCCAGATCACAAGAGACCCAGTACTTC.

The chain employs TRBV28 and TRBJ1-5; D is uncertain. This CDR3 has 13 residues. Germline V CDR1 and CDR2: MDHEN, SYDVKM. V was pared by 1 base and J by 4 bases, with 5 bases between. DNA for the CDR3: TGTGCCAGCAGTTTATCGGGGAATCAGCCCCAGCATTTT. This encodes CASSLSGNQPQHF.